This is a list of T cell receptor beta chains from one sample in a study of PD-1 blockade in classical Hodgkin lymphoma. TCRdb's copy holds only in-frame clones and misses some; the assay was immunoSEQ multiplex PCR. The sample has about 97,000 clones, 80% to 85% seen once. Sample: peripheral blood mononuclear cells (PBMCs), taken at baseline. These receptors were taken from a human donor with classical Hodgkin lymphoma. CDR3s include the opening cysteine and the closing phenylalanine or tryptophan. Fields, in order: clone size, J gene, CDR3 length, D gene, V gene, CDR3 DNA, CDR3 protein. D genes are given only for firm matches. Where a row states a size, it is once, few, many or the class of an expanded clone; other rows omit it.

clone_size: NA
j_call: TRBJ1-1
cdr3_length: 14
d_call: NA
v_call: TRBV14
cdr3_nt: TGTGCCAGCAGCCAAGAGTCCCGTTCCGCTGAAGCTTTCTTT
cdr3_aa: CASSQESRSAEAFF

clone_size: NA
j_call: TRBJ1-2
cdr3_length: 19
d_call: NA
v_call: TRBV21-1
cdr3_nt: TGTGCCAGCAGCAAAACCTACCCGTCTAGACAGGCGAACATCTATGGCTACACCTTC
cdr3_aa: CASSKTYPSRQANIYGYTF

clone_size: once
j_call: TRBJ2-1
cdr3_length: 14
d_call: NA
v_call: TRBV2
cdr3_nt: TGTGCCAGCAGTTGGACGATCGGCTACAATGAGCAGTTCTTC
cdr3_aa: CASSWTIGYNEQFF

clone_size: NA
j_call: TRBJ1-1
cdr3_length: 13
d_call: NA
v_call: TRBV9
cdr3_nt: TGTGCCAGCAGCGTAGAAACGTACACTGAAGCTTTCTTT
cdr3_aa: CASSVETYTEAFF

clone_size: few
j_call: TRBJ2-1
cdr3_length: 15
d_call: TRBD1
v_call: TRBV5-1
cdr3_nt: TGCGCCAGCAGCTCATGGACAGGCGGGTACAATGAGCAGTTCTTC
cdr3_aa: CASSSWTGGYNEQFF

clone_size: NA
j_call: TRBJ2-7
cdr3_length: 13
d_call: NA
v_call: TRBV7-2
cdr3_nt: TGTGCCAGCAGCTTAGGACACTCCTACGAGCAGTACTTC
cdr3_aa: CASSLGHSYEQYF

clone_size: NA
j_call: TRBJ2-7
cdr3_length: 14
d_call: NA
v_call: TRBV5-4
cdr3_nt: TGTGCCAGCAGCTTGGAACAGGGGAGGTACGAGCAGTACTTC
cdr3_aa: CASSLEQGRYEQYF

clone_size: few
j_call: TRBJ1-5
cdr3_length: 13
d_call: NA
v_call: TRBV6-1
cdr3_nt: TGTGCCAGCAGTGAAGCGGGGGAACAGCCCCAGCATTTT
cdr3_aa: CASSEAGEQPQHF

clone_size: NA
j_call: TRBJ2-3
cdr3_length: 13
d_call: NA
v_call: TRBV11-2
cdr3_nt: TGTGCCAGCAGCATAGGGGGGTTAGATACGCAGTATTTT
cdr3_aa: CASSIGGLDTQYF

clone_size: NA
j_call: TRBJ2-7
cdr3_length: 11
d_call: NA
v_call: TRBV6-1
cdr3_nt: TGTGCCAGCAGCAGGGACTACGAGCAGTACTTC
cdr3_aa: CASSRDYEQYF

clone_size: NA
j_call: TRBJ2-1
cdr3_length: 14
d_call: NA
v_call: TRBV6-6
cdr3_nt: TGTGCCAGCAGTTACTCATCTAGCTCGGGTGAGCAGTTCTTC
cdr3_aa: CASSYSSSSGEQFF

clone_size: NA
j_call: TRBJ2-2
cdr3_length: 13
d_call: NA
v_call: TRBV19
cdr3_nt: TGTGCCAGTAGTATTTTCTCGGGCGGGGAGCTGTTTTTT
cdr3_aa: CASSIFSGGELFF

clone_size: NA
j_call: TRBJ2-3
cdr3_length: 13
d_call: NA
v_call: TRBV7-8
cdr3_nt: TGTGCCAGCAGCCAGCTGGGGACAGATACGCAGTATTTT
cdr3_aa: CASSQLGTDTQYF

clone_size: NA
j_call: TRBJ2-7
cdr3_length: 15
d_call: TRBD2
v_call: TRBV7-8
cdr3_nt: TGTGCCAGCAGCCCCGGGGGGGGTTTAGCCTACGAGCAGTACTTC
cdr3_aa: CASSPGGGLAYEQYF

clone_size: few
j_call: TRBJ1-1
cdr3_length: 13
d_call: NA
v_call: TRBV19
cdr3_nt: TGTGCCAGTAGTACACAGGGAAACACTGAAGCTTTCTTT
cdr3_aa: CASSTQGNTEAFF

clone_size: NA
j_call: TRBJ2-2
cdr3_length: 14
d_call: NA
v_call: TRBV9
cdr3_nt: TGTGCCAGCAGCGTGGACGCCAACACCGGGGAGCTGTTTTTT
cdr3_aa: CASSVDANTGELFF

clone_size: NA
j_call: TRBJ1-3
cdr3_length: 16
d_call: NA
v_call: TRBV10-3
cdr3_nt: TGTGCCATCAGTGAGTTTTCCGGACTCTCTGGAAACACCATATATTTT
cdr3_aa: CAISEFSGLSGNTIYF

clone_size: NA
j_call: TRBJ2-5
cdr3_length: 15
d_call: TRBD2
v_call: TRBV11-2
cdr3_nt: TGTGCCAGCAGCTTACGGGGGGGGATTCAAGAGACCCAGTACTTC
cdr3_aa: CASSLRGGIQETQYF

clone_size: NA
j_call: TRBJ2-5
cdr3_length: 13
d_call: NA
v_call: TRBV5-4
cdr3_nt: TGTGCCAGCAGTTCCCAAGGGGCGGAGACCCAGTACTTC
cdr3_aa: CASSSQGAETQYF

clone_size: few
j_call: TRBJ2-1
cdr3_length: 13
d_call: TRBD2
v_call: TRBV19
cdr3_nt: TGTGCCAGTAGTATAGGTCGGGGGGACGAGCAGTTCTTC
cdr3_aa: CASSIGRGDEQFF

clone_size: NA
j_call: TRBJ2-1
cdr3_length: 16
d_call: TRBD2
v_call: TRBV11-1
cdr3_nt: TGTGCCAGCAGCTTCTCTTTAGGGACTAGCGGGAGGGAGCAGTTCTTC
cdr3_aa: CASSFSLGTSGREQFF

clone_size: NA
j_call: TRBJ2-7
cdr3_length: 13
d_call: NA
v_call: TRBV19
cdr3_nt: TGTGCCAGTAAATTCGCAGGGACTTACGAGCAGTACTTC
cdr3_aa: CASKFAGTYEQYF

clone_size: NA
j_call: TRBJ1-2
cdr3_length: 13
d_call: TRBD1
v_call: TRBV6-1
cdr3_nt: TGTGCCAGCACCGAATTGGGGACAGGGGGCTACACCTTC
cdr3_aa: CASTELGTGGYTF

clone_size: once
j_call: TRBJ2-3
cdr3_length: 12
d_call: NA
v_call: TRBV2
cdr3_nt: TGTGCCAGCAGTTCCGGGACGCCCACCTCGTATTTT
cdr3_aa: CASSSGTPTSYF

clone_size: NA
j_call: TRBJ2-7
cdr3_length: 15
d_call: TRBD1
v_call: TRBV5-5
cdr3_nt: TGTGCCAGCAGCGGGGACAGGGGGGGCCACTACGAGCAGTACTTC
cdr3_aa: CASSGDRGGHYEQYF

clone_size: few
j_call: TRBJ2-3
cdr3_length: 17
d_call: TRBD2
v_call: TRBV5-4
cdr3_nt: TGTGCCAGCAGCTTCGGACTAGCGGGAGGGACCACAGATACGCAGTATTTT
cdr3_aa: CASSFGLAGGTTDTQYF

clone_size: NA
j_call: TRBJ2-7
cdr3_length: 15
d_call: TRBD2
v_call: TRBV4-2
cdr3_nt: TGTGCCAGCAGCTTGGAAGGGACTAGCGGCTACGAGCAGTACTTC
cdr3_aa: CASSLEGTSGYEQYF

clone_size: NA
j_call: TRBJ1-3
cdr3_length: 16
d_call: TRBD1
v_call: TRBV10-3
cdr3_nt: TGTGCCATCAGTGAGTTGACAGGGGAGCCTGGAAACACCATATATTTT
cdr3_aa: CAISELTGEPGNTIYF

clone_size: NA
j_call: TRBJ1-2
cdr3_length: 14
d_call: NA
v_call: TRBV7-9
cdr3_nt: TGTGCCAGCAGTTACGGGGACGGTAACTATGGCTACACCTTC
cdr3_aa: CASSYGDGNYGYTF

clone_size: NA
j_call: TRBJ1-1
cdr3_length: 15
d_call: NA
v_call: TRBV7-6
cdr3_nt: TGTGCCAGCAGCCCCATCGGGGGCATGAACACTGAAGCTTTCTTT
cdr3_aa: CASSPIGGMNTEAFF

clone_size: NA
j_call: TRBJ2-5
cdr3_length: 13
d_call: NA
v_call: TRBV5-1
cdr3_nt: TGCGCCAGCAGCTTGTACAATCAAGAGACCCAGTACTTC
cdr3_aa: CASSLYNQETQYF

clone_size: NA
j_call: TRBJ2-2
cdr3_length: 15
d_call: NA
v_call: TRBV19
cdr3_nt: TGTGCCAGCCACCGTCCGGGACAGAACACCGGGGAGCTGTTTTTT
cdr3_aa: CASHRPGQNTGELFF

clone_size: once
j_call: TRBJ2-7
cdr3_length: 16
d_call: TRBD2
v_call: TRBV19
cdr3_nt: TGTGCCAGTAGTTCCCCACTAGCGGGTCCCCCCTACGAGCAGTACTTC
cdr3_aa: CASSSPLAGPPYEQYF

clone_size: NA
j_call: TRBJ2-6
cdr3_length: 15
d_call: NA
v_call: TRBV5-1
cdr3_nt: TGCGCCAGCTCGAATGCTCCTTCTGGGGCCAACGTCCTGACTTTC
cdr3_aa: CASSNAPSGANVLTF

clone_size: NA
j_call: TRBJ1-2
cdr3_length: 15
d_call: NA
v_call: TRBV19
cdr3_nt: TGTGCCACTTCTTTACCCTCCGGGGACAATGATGGCTACACCTTC
cdr3_aa: CATSLPSGDNDGYTF

clone_size: NA
j_call: TRBJ2-3
cdr3_length: 14
d_call: NA
v_call: TRBV6-1
cdr3_nt: TGTGCCAGCAGTACTGGACAGCACAGATGGACGCAGTATTTT
cdr3_aa: CASSTGQHRWTQYF

clone_size: NA
j_call: TRBJ1-3
cdr3_length: 17
d_call: TRBD1
v_call: TRBV9
cdr3_nt: TGTGCCAGCAGCGTATACGACAGGGGTGCGGCTGGAAACACCATATATTTT
cdr3_aa: CASSVYDRGAAGNTIYF

clone_size: NA
j_call: TRBJ2-1
cdr3_length: 14
d_call: NA
v_call: TRBV27
cdr3_nt: TGTGCCAGCAGCTCTGGAGGGACTGACAATGAGCAGTTCTTC
cdr3_aa: CASSSGGTDNEQFF

clone_size: once
j_call: TRBJ2-1
cdr3_length: 11
d_call: NA
v_call: TRBV27
cdr3_nt: TGTGCCAGCACGAACGGTGCTGAGCAGTTCTTC
cdr3_aa: CASTNGAEQFF

clone_size: NA
j_call: TRBJ1-2
cdr3_length: 17
d_call: NA
v_call: TRBV27
cdr3_nt: TGTGCCAGCAGATCCGACTGGGTAGGGGGGGTAAACTATGGCTACACCTTC
cdr3_aa: CASRSDWVGGVNYGYTF

clone_size: NA
j_call: TRBJ2-7
cdr3_length: 13
d_call: NA
v_call: TRBV7-2
cdr3_nt: TGTGCCAGCAGCTCCCTGGACAAATACGAGCAGTACTTC
cdr3_aa: CASSSLDKYEQYF

clone_size: NA
j_call: TRBJ1-5
cdr3_length: 16
d_call: NA
v_call: TRBV7-8
cdr3_nt: TGTGCCAGCAGCCCCCCCGGGGGACGGAAAAATCAGCCCCAGCATTTT
cdr3_aa: CASSPPGGRKNQPQHF

clone_size: NA
j_call: TRBJ1-4
cdr3_length: 15
d_call: TRBD1
v_call: TRBV4-2
cdr3_nt: TGTGCCAGCAGCACCTCCGGGACAGGGGCGGAAAAACTGTTTTTT
cdr3_aa: CASSTSGTGAEKLFF

clone_size: NA
j_call: TRBJ1-3
cdr3_length: 18
d_call: NA
v_call: TRBV5-1
cdr3_nt: TGCGCCAGCAGCCCTTACTGGACCGCTCAGACGGCGGGAAACACCATATATTTT
cdr3_aa: CASSPYWTAQTAGNTIYF

clone_size: NA
j_call: TRBJ2-3
cdr3_length: 17
d_call: NA
v_call: TRBV19
cdr3_nt: TGTGCCAGTAGTATCGCGGGCCGGGCTCTTTTCACAGATACGCAGTATTTT
cdr3_aa: CASSIAGRALFTDTQYF

clone_size: NA
j_call: TRBJ1-6
cdr3_length: 14
d_call: NA
v_call: TRBV9
cdr3_nt: TGTGCCAGCAGCGTAAAGACAGCGGGTTCACCCCTCCACTTT
cdr3_aa: CASSVKTAGSPLHF

clone_size: NA
j_call: TRBJ2-4
cdr3_length: 14
d_call: TRBD1
v_call: TRBV10-1
cdr3_nt: TGCGCCAGCAGTGGGACCGGGACAGAAAACATTCAGTACTTC
cdr3_aa: CASSGTGTENIQYF

clone_size: once
j_call: TRBJ2-7
cdr3_length: 15
d_call: NA
v_call: TRBV10-3
cdr3_nt: TGTGCCATCAGTGAAGATCCGGGAACATCCTACGAGCAGTACTTC
cdr3_aa: CAISEDPGTSYEQYF

clone_size: NA
j_call: TRBJ2-2
cdr3_length: 16
d_call: NA
v_call: TRBV5-8
cdr3_nt: TGTGCCAGCAAAATAGGACAAAGTTTCAACACCGGGGAGCTGTTTTTT
cdr3_aa: CASKIGQSFNTGELFF

clone_size: NA
j_call: TRBJ1-2
cdr3_length: 15
d_call: TRBD1
v_call: TRBV19
cdr3_nt: TGTGCCAGTAGTCCCGGGCGACAGGGGCGCTATGGCTACACCTTC
cdr3_aa: CASSPGRQGRYGYTF

clone_size: NA
j_call: TRBJ2-5
cdr3_length: 17
d_call: TRBD2
v_call: TRBV9
cdr3_nt: TGTGCCAGCAGCGAGACCCCGGGGGGGAAAATCCAAGAGACCCAGTACTTC
cdr3_aa: CASSETPGGKIQETQYF

clone_size: NA
j_call: TRBJ1-2
cdr3_length: 15
d_call: TRBD1
v_call: TRBV7-9
cdr3_nt: TGTGCCAGCAGTCCAAGACAGGGGCTGGGTTATGGCTACACCTTC
cdr3_aa: CASSPRQGLGYGYTF

clone_size: NA
j_call: TRBJ2-2
cdr3_length: 19
d_call: NA
v_call: TRBV15
cdr3_nt: TGTGCCACCAGCAGAGATAGGCGTCGGGGGCCATTGAACACCGGGGAGCTGTTTTTT
cdr3_aa: CATSRDRRRGPLNTGELFF

clone_size: NA
j_call: TRBJ2-2
cdr3_length: 14
d_call: TRBD1
v_call: TRBV5-1
cdr3_nt: TGCGCCAGCAGCGGGCAGGGGGCCTCCGGGGAGCTGTTTTTT
cdr3_aa: CASSGQGASGELFF

clone_size: NA
j_call: TRBJ2-7
cdr3_length: 14
d_call: NA
v_call: TRBV21-1
cdr3_nt: TGTGCCAGCAGCAAAGGTCCCTCTCTATACGAGCAGTACTTC
cdr3_aa: CASSKGPSLYEQYF

clone_size: once
j_call: TRBJ2-2
cdr3_length: 15
d_call: NA
v_call: TRBV4-1
cdr3_nt: TGCGCCAGCAGCCCTTCGGGGGGCTGGATCGGGGAGCTGTTTTTT
cdr3_aa: CASSPSGGWIGELFF

clone_size: NA
j_call: TRBJ1-1
cdr3_length: 13
d_call: NA
v_call: TRBV19
cdr3_nt: TGTGCCAGTAGTCCCTCAGTGAACACTGAAGCTTTCTTT
cdr3_aa: CASSPSVNTEAFF

clone_size: NA
j_call: TRBJ2-7
cdr3_length: 10
d_call: NA
v_call: TRBV27
cdr3_nt: TGTGCCAGCTCACGAATGGGGCAGTACTTC
cdr3_aa: CASSRMGQYF